This T cell receptor (beta chain) was profiled in a study of chronic HIV infection and antiretroviral therapy. In TCRdb, the 5' RACE reads were re-called with MiXCR into one record per CDR3 protein. Among more than 40,000 distinct CDR3 sequences listed, approximately 19% were seen once. V lost 3 bases, J lost 3 bases, and 2 bases stayed unmatched. CDR3 size: 14 residues. Germline assignment: CDR1 SGHDT and CDR2 YYEEEE. A few counts support this clonotype. The clonotype originates from an adult who had HIV and had not received antiretroviral therapy, or was an uninfected healthy control (not recorded which). The sequencing input was peripheral blood. V gene TRBV5-6 combines with J gene TRBJ2-2; 7 bases fit TRBD2. This CDR3 is CASSWGLHTGELFF. In DNA form, the CDR3 reads TGTGCCAGCAGCTGGGGACTACACACCGGGGAGCTGTTTTTT.